The sample holds a few counts of the clone carrying this T cell receptor beta chain. Antigen unknown. Primers for the PCR totalled 60 Vbeta and 13 Jbeta. In the original analysis: Later reanalysis found around 80 million unique TCR beta chains, 10 million to 14 million of them shared. Sequencing was performed with immunoSEQ multiplex PCR; in TCRdb, only in-frame clones are kept and a portion is missing. That table furnishes V, J and clone size, whereas the DNA furnished D and trimming. The sample has roughly 90,000 clones; approximately 80% are singletons. These data originate in a study of cytomegalovirus exposure and HLA in healthy donors. CDR1 and CDR2 from the germline V gene are MNHNS and SASEGT. This CDR3 is built from 13 residues. V shed 5 bases and J shed 7 bases, with 12 bases lying between them. Overall study findings and caveats: Most subjects' HLA-A and HLA-B alleles were reportedly predicted from TCR beta sequences.

This chain joins TRBV6-1 and TRBJ1-5; D unclear. This receptor was taken from a man aged 25 to 40 in good health and CMV-seropositive. Sequencing was carried out using PBMCs. The CDR3 protein is CASSPLGAQPQHF. The CDR3 region has the DNA TGTGCCAGCAGTCCTCTGGGCGCCCAGCCCCAGCATTTT.